The rows below give T cell receptor beta chains drawn from one sample of a study of blood T cell repertoires in COVID-19. TCRdb's table, derived via immunoSEQ multiplex PCR, lists solely in-frame clones and lacks some. The sample holds 60,000 to 75,000 clones, about 90% seen once. The sample consisted of peripheral blood. Receptors were obtained from a man aged 50-59 years with active COVID-19. Both conserved end residues are part of each CDR3. A D gene is named only where the DNA matches it firmly. The size entry is marked missing in some rows and otherwise reads once, few, many or a size class.

clone_size	v_call	j_call	d_call	cdr3_nt	cdr3_aa
NA	TRBV18	TRBJ2-7	TRBD2	TGTGCCAGCTCACCGACTCGTCCCGGGACTAGAGCGCGTGAGCAGTACTTC	CASSPTRPGTRAREQYF
NA	TRBV5-1	TRBJ2-1	TRBD1	TGCGCCAGCAGCTTGGCGACAGGGAGCTCCTACAATGAGCAGTTCTTC	CASSLATGSSYNEQFF
NA	TRBV7-9	TRBJ2-5	TRBD1	TGTGCCAGCACCAGTGGGATGCAACGGACAGGAGCGCGAGAGACCCAGTACTTC	CASTSGMQRTGARETQYF
NA	TRBV9	TRBJ1-6	NA	TGTGCCAGCAGCGTAGATGGGGGTTTTCATCCATCTAGCGATAATTCACCCCTCCACTTT	CASSVDGGFHPSSDNSPLHF
NA	TRBV3-1/TRBV3-2	TRBJ2-7	NA	TGTGCCAGCAGCCAAGATCAAACAGGACCTCGGTACGAGCAGTACTTC	CASSQDQTGPRYEQYF
NA	TRBV7-2	TRBJ1-1	TRBD1	TGTGCCAGCAGCTTAAACAGGGGGAACACTGAAGCTTTCTTT	CASSLNRGNTEAFF
NA	TRBV12-3/TRBV12-4	TRBJ2-1	NA	TGTGCCAGCAGTAGCTCCAATGAGCAGTTCTTC	CASSSSNEQFF
NA	TRBV7-2	TRBJ2-1	NA	TGTGCCAGCAGCGTCCAACTGGGGCGAGATGAGCAGTTCTTC	CASSVQLGRDEQFF
NA	TRBV5-1	TRBJ2-5	TRBD1	TGCGCCAGCAGCCAATCCGGGACAGGGGGGTTGGAGACCCAGTACTTC	CASSQSGTGGLETQYF
few	TRBV4-2	TRBJ2-5	TRBD1	TGTGCCAGCAGAGCAACCGGGACAGGGTTACAAGAGACCCAGTACTTC	CASRATGTGLQETQYF
NA	TRBV12-3/TRBV12-4	TRBJ2-7	NA	TGTGCCAGCAGTTACAGGGACGAGCAGTACTTC	CASSYRDEQYF
NA	TRBV18	TRBJ1-1	TRBD1	TGTGCCAGCTCACAAAGGACAGGGTACGACACTGAAGCTTTCTTT	CASSQRTGYDTEAFF
NA	TRBV19	TRBJ1-5	NA	TGTGCCAGTAGTATGAGCCGGAGCAATCAGCCCCAGCATTTT	CASSMSRSNQPQHF
NA	TRBV4-3	TRBJ2-1	TRBD2	TGCGCCAGCAGCAAAACTAGCGGGGAGGCTCTTGAGCAGTTCTTC	CASSKTSGEALEQFF
NA	TRBV7-9	TRBJ2-3	NA	TGTGCCAGCAGCTTCGCGGCCGGGGCAGATACGCAGTATTTT	CASSFAAGADTQYF
NA	TRBV18	TRBJ2-7	TRBD1	TGTGCCAGCTCACCACGAACGGACAGGGACGAGCAGTACTTC	CASSPRTDRDEQYF
NA	TRBV5-1	TRBJ1-6	TRBD1	TGCGCCAGCAGCGCCGCCGGGACAGGAAATTCACCCCTCCACTTT	CASSAAGTGNSPLHF
NA	TRBV11-2	TRBJ2-1	TRBD2	TGTGCCAGCAGTGCAAGCGGGAGTAGCTACAATGAGCAGTTCTTC	CASSASGSSYNEQFF
NA	TRBV5-4	TRBJ2-2	TRBD2	TGTGCCAGCAGCTTGGCCGGGGGGAGGAACACCGGGGAGCTGTTTTTT	CASSLAGGRNTGELFF
NA	TRBV18	TRBJ1-1	NA	TGTGCCAGCTCACCTAGACAGGAGGTGATGAACACTGAAGCTTTCTTT	CASSPRQEVMNTEAFF
NA	TRBV13	TRBJ2-7	TRBD1	TGTGCCAGCAGCTTAGATCTCAGGGGGAGCTCCTACGAGCAGTACTTC	CASSLDLRGSSYEQYF
NA	TRBV5-5	TRBJ1-1	TRBD1	TGTGCCAGCAGAACGGACAGGGGGCTCGACTTTACTACTTTGACTGAAGCTTTCTTT	CASRTDRGLDFTTLTEAFF
NA	TRBV3-1/TRBV3-2	TRBJ2-1	TRBD2	TGTGCCAGCAGCCAGAACCTGGCGGGAGTTGATGAGCAGTTCTTC	CASSQNLAGVDEQFF
few	TRBV11-2	TRBJ1-3	TRBD1	TGTGCCAGCAGCTTAGATCTGCCTCGGGGGACAGGGATTTCTGGAAACACCATATATTTT	CASSLDLPRGTGISGNTIYF
NA	TRBV19	TRBJ1-1	NA	TGTGCCAGTAGCCAAGACACGGTGAACACTGAAGCTTTCTTT	CASSQDTVNTEAFF
NA	TRBV20-1	TRBJ1-2	TRBD1	TGCAGTGCCCCAGGGGGCTTGGGCTACACCTTC	CSAPGGLGYTF
few	TRBV19	TRBJ1-5	NA	TGTGCCAGTACTACAGGTACTACTAAACAGCCCCAGCATTTT	CASTTGTTKQPQHF
NA	TRBV7-9	TRBJ1-2	TRBD1	TGTGCCAGCAGCTTCCGGGACAGGGATGGCTACACCTTC	CASSFRDRDGYTF
NA	TRBV29-1	TRBJ2-1	TRBD2	TGCAGCGTTGAGGTAGCGGGAGTACGGAATGAGCAGTTCTTC	CSVEVAGVRNEQFF
NA	TRBV7-2	TRBJ1-4	NA	TGTGCCAGCAGCATGGGACAAGGTCGTGAAAAACTGTTTTTT	CASSMGQGREKLFF